The 23 T cell receptor beta chains below come from one sample, sequenced in a study of cytomegalovirus exposure and HLA in healthy donors. Both 60 Vbeta primers and 13 Jbeta primers went into the PCR. The table came from immunoSEQ multiplex PCR; TCRdb's copy has only in-frame clones and leaves some out. The table lists about 120,000 clones, 60% to 85% of them singletons. The sequencing input was PBMCs. The receptors were sampled from a woman aged 40 to 49 in good health and CMV-seropositive.

This rearrangement joins TRBV5-1 to TRBJ1-2; TRBD1 agrees at 8 bases. Germline-derived CDR1 and CDR2 are SGHRS and YFSETQ. V was pared by 0 bases and J by 5 bases, with 9 bases of the junction left unmatched. The CDR3 has 16 amino acids. The CDR3 here is CASSLASGTGGYGYTF. In DNA form, the CDR3 reads TGCGCCAGCAGCTTGGCCTCGGGTACAGGGGGATATGGCTACACCTTC.

The rearrangement joins TRBV12-1 to TRBJ1-4; the table's D call, TRBD1, was not checked against the DNA. TRBV12-1 is marked as a pseudogene. The CDR3 spans 18 residues. CDR3 region: CASSLWTGHYYLNEKLFF. In DNA, the CDR3 is TGTGCCAGCAGCTTATGGACAGGGCACTACTACCTTAATGAAAAACTGTTTTTT.

V gene TRBV27 combines with J gene TRBJ2-7; TRBD2 might be the D (6 bases). V was trimmed by 2 bases and J by 0 bases, leaving 11 bases between them. The CDR3 is made up of 15 amino acids. Germline values: CDR1 MNHEY, CDR2 SMNVEV (reference sequence). The CDR3 coding sequence is TGTGCCAGCAGTTTAAAGCGGGTCGGCTCCTACGAGCAGTACTTC. This sequence encodes CASSLKRVGSYEQYF.

V usage is TRBV2 and J usage is TRBJ1-1; 8 bases align to TRBD1. This CDR3 comprises 13 residues. Germline V gene sequence: CDR1 SNHLY, CDR2 FYNNEI. Germline trimming cut 7 bases from V and 5 bases from J; bases unmatched to any gene: 6. CDR3 bases: TGTGCCAGCACCAGGACAGGGAGGACTGAAGCTTTCTTT. Protein: CASTRTGRTEAFF.

CDR3 in DNA: TGTGCCAGCAGTTACTCGAAGGCCGGTGGAGCCGACACCTTC. Protein: CASSYSKAGGADTF. The rearrangement links TRBV6-5 to TRBJ1-2; D uncertain. This CDR3 has 14 residues. Germline loops: CDR1 MNHEY, CDR2 SVGAGI. V was clipped by 0 bases and J by 12 bases, with 17 bases between them.

The chain recombines TRBV7-8 with TRBJ1-5, with D possibly TRBD1 on 5 matching bases. CDR1 is SGHVS, CDR2 FQNEAQ, per germline. The CDR3 extends over 14 amino acids. V was pared by 2 bases and J by 1 base, with 6 bases between. The CDR3 region is CASSLTGSNQPQHF. Written as DNA, the CDR3 is TGTGCCAGCAGCTTAACAGGAAGCAATCAGCCCCAGCATTTT.

In this sample, this clone turned up a few times. The rearrangement uses TRBV7-3 and TRBJ2-6; weak D call: TRBD2 (5 bases). The CDR3 length is 18 residues. Trimming removed 2 bases at V and 0 bases at J, with 14 bases between. Germline assignment: CDR1 SGHTA and CDR2 FQGTGA. The CDR3 sequence is CASSLLGGLSSGANVLTF. The CDR3 DNA sequence: TGTGCCAGCAGCTTATTAGGCGGACTCAGCTCTGGGGCCAACGTCCTGACTTTC.

The chain uses TRBV6-4 and TRBJ1-1; 7 nucleotides match TRBD1. J gave up 4 bases and V 4 bases, and 3 bases lay outside the gene matches. Germline V lookup: CDR1 MRHNA, CDR2 SNTAGT. This CDR3 region has 13 residues. CDR3 sequence reads: CASSVQGGTEAFF. The CDR3 bases are TGTGCCAGCAGTGTGCAGGGGGGCACTGAAGCTTTCTTT.

In its sample, this clone was seen a few times. The rearrangement joins TRBV5-1 to TRBJ2-6; D call uncertain. Trimming shortened V by 4 bases and J by 0 bases, and 8 bases separated the two germline ends. Per germline, CDR1 SGHRS and CDR2 YFSETQ. The CDR3 totals 15 residues. The CDR3 loop is CASSGTVSGANVLTF. DNA for the CDR3: TGCGCCAGCAGCGGAACAGTCTCTGGGGCCAACGTCCTGACTTTC.

This sequence joins TRBV29-1 and TRBJ2-7; 15 nucleotides agree with TRBD2. Per germline, CDR1 SQVTM and CDR2 ANQGSEA. Trimming took 1 base from V and 2 from J; bases not matched to a gene: 6. This CDR3 region has 17 residues. The CDR3 nucleotides are TGCAGCGTTGAAGCAGGGACTAGCGGGGGGCAACCCTACGAGCAGTACTTC. Its translation is CSVEAGTSGGQPYEQYF.

J is TRBJ2-3 and V is TRBV29-1, with TRBD2 matching over 10 bases. Per the germline V gene, CDR1 is SQVTM and CDR2 is ANQGSEA. Losses at the gene ends were 4 bases for V and 2 bases for J; bases not matched to a gene: 6. CDR3 length: 15 residues. CDR3 nucleotide sequence: TGCAGCGTTGCGGGACTAGCGAGAATCACAGATACGCAGTATTTT. Encoded protein: CSVAGLARITDTQYF.

The V gene is TRBV19, the J gene TRBJ1-4; D not resolved. The V end lost 6 bases, the J end lost 7 bases, and 6 bases lay between the germline ends. Germline CDR1 LNHDA, CDR2 SQIVND (reference sequence). This CDR3 contains 11 residues. Here the CDR3 reads CASSGVEKLFF. The CDR3 DNA reads as TGTGCCAGTAGCGGGGTTGAAAAACTGTTTTTT. Full variable domain (missing parts from reference TRBV19 and TRBJ1-4): DGGITQSPKYLFRKEGQNVTLSCEQNLNHDAMYWYRQDPGQGLRLIYYSQIVNDFQKGDIAEGYSVSREKKESFPLTVTSAQKNPTAFYLCASSGVEKLFFGSGTQLSVL.

The chain couples TRBV11-2 to TRBJ2-2; 7 bases match TRBD1. Germline CDR1 SGHAT, CDR2 FQNNGV. J lost 3 bases, V lost 4 bases, and 17 bases had no gene match. This CDR3 is built from 19 residues. CDR3 nucleotides: TGTGCCAGCAGCTCACAGGGGAGAGGGGTGGGAGAGGACACCGGGGAGCTGTTTTTT. Translated: CASSSQGRGVGEDTGELFF.

The V gene is TRBV7-9, the J gene TRBJ2-1; 7 bases are a match to TRBD2. CDR1 SEHNR and CDR2 FQNEAQ come from the germline V gene (reference sequence). The CDR3 extends over 17 amino acids. Losses at the gene ends were 2 bases for V and 8 bases for J; bases not matched to a gene: 15. In DNA, the CDR3 is TGTGCCAGCAGCTTACCCCGTTTTGCGGGAGAGGGGTATGAGCAGTTCTTC. Amino acids: CASSLPRFAGEGYEQFF. Looking up the rest from reference TRBV7-9 and TRBJ2-1 gives the full variable domain: DTGVSQNPRHKITKRGQNVTFRCDPISEHNRLYWYRQTLGQGPEFLTYFQNEAQLEKSRLLSDRFSAERPKGSFSTLEIQRTEQGDSAMYLCASSLPRFAGEGYEQFFGPGTRLTVL.

V gene TRBV27 combines with J gene TRBJ2-2; 11 positions match TRBD2. Unmatched junction bases numbered 8, after V lost 7 bases and J lost 4 bases. The germline CDR1 and CDR2 sequences are MNHEY and SMNVEV (reference sequence). This CDR3 has 16 amino acids. The CDR3 loop is CASKVTSGTGTGELFF. The CDR3 DNA reads TGTGCCAGCAAAGTGACTAGCGGGACGGGCACCGGGGAGCTGTTTTTT.

The chain recombines TRBV7-9 with TRBJ2-1; D gene ambiguous. The CDR3 sequence is 15 residues long. The germline gives CDR1 SEHNR, CDR2 FQNEAQ (reference sequence). V was clipped by 0 bases and J by 0 bases, with 6 bases between them. This chain's CDR3 is CASSLARSSYNEQFF. The CDR3 coding sequence is TGTGCCAGCAGCTTAGCGAGGTCCTCCTACAATGAGCAGTTCTTC.

The J gene is TRBJ1-4, the V gene TRBV5-6; 9 nucleotides match TRBD1. The CDR3 contains 15 residues. Unmatched junction bases numbered 5, after V lost 0 bases and J lost 8 bases. Germline CDR1 SGHDT, CDR2 YYEEEE. In DNA form, the CDR3 reads TGTGCCAGCAGCTTGGAGGGACAGGGATGGGAAAAACTGTTTTTT. It encodes CASSLEGQGWEKLFF.

CDR3 sequence: CASSSGGGGPGYTIYF. CDR3 nucleotide sequence: TGTGCCAGCAGCTCCGGGGGTGGCGGTCCAGGGTACACCATATATTTT. The gene calls are TRBV9 and TRBJ1-3, with D perhaps matching TRBD1 (5 bases). The length of the CDR3 is 16 residues. Trimming removed 4 bases at V and 8 bases at J, with 22 bases between. CDR1 is SGDLS and CDR2 is YYNGEE in the germline V gene. Looking up the rest from reference TRBV9 and TRBJ1-3 gives the full variable domain: DSGVTQTPKHLITATGQRVTLRCSPRSGDLSVYWYQQSLDQGLQFLIQYYNGEERAKGNILERFSAQQFPDLHSELNLSSLELGDSALYFCASSSGGGGPGYTIYFGEGSWLTVV.

The CDR3 loop reads CASSVDSRSEQYF. The CDR3 bases are TGTGCCAGCAGCGTCGACAGCAGGTCCGAGCAGTACTTC. The V call is TRBV5-5, the J call TRBJ2-7; possibly TRBD1 for D (5 bases). The V end lost 4 bases, the J end lost 6 bases, and 14 bases lay between the germline ends. The CDR3 runs 13 residues. Germline V gene lookup returns CDR1 SGHKS and CDR2 YYEKEE (reference sequence). The variable domain in full, completed from reference TRBV5-5 and TRBJ2-7, reads DAGVTQSPTHLIKTRGQQVTLRCSPISGHKSVSWYQQVLGQGPQFIFQYYEKEERGRGNFPDRFSARQFPNYSSELNVNALLLGDSALYLCASSVDSRSEQYFGPGTRLTVT.

J is TRBJ2-7 and V is TRBV11-2; D is perhaps TRBD2 (5 bases). V gave up 3 bases and J gave up 4 bases, with 10 bases separating them. CDR3 length: 13 amino acids. Germline CDR1 and CDR2: SGHAT and FQNNGV. The CDR3 is CASSLRVSYEQYF. CDR3 in DNA: TGTGCCAGCAGCTTGCGGGTGTCTTACGAGCAGTACTTC.

This rearrangement joins TRBV10-1 to TRBJ2-7; TRBD1 agrees at 8 bases. The CDR3 length is 14 residues. V shed 7 bases, J shed 3 bases, and the junction held 8 bases outside the gene matches. Germline lookup yields CDR1 WNHNN and CDR2 SYGVQD (reference sequence). CDR3 in amino acids: CASIPRDRLYEQYF. CDR3 DNA: TGCGCCAGCATCCCTCGGGACAGGCTCTACGAGCAGTACTTC.

The chain links TRBV5-1 to TRBJ2-3; 9 bases are shared with TRBD2. In germline, CDR1 is SGHRS, CDR2 YFSETQ. The CDR3 has 15 amino acids. Trimming at V came to 1 base and at J to 2 bases, leaving 2 bases not matched to a gene. CDR3 bases: TGCGCCAGCAGCTTGTCTAGCGGGGACACAGATACGCAGTATTTT. Its protein product is CASSLSSGDTDTQYF.

This clone was seen more than once but under ten times. The chain joins TRBV5-5 to TRBJ1-1; D gene unclear. The CDR3 totals 14 residues. V gave up 7 bases and J gave up 0 bases, with 13 bases separating them. Germline V gene sequence: CDR1 SGHKS, CDR2 YYEKEE (reference sequence). The CDR3 DNA follows: TGTGCCAGCCAAAACAGTAACATGAACACTGAAGCTTTCTTT. Protein: CASQNSNMNTEAFF.